Listed here are 21 T cell receptor beta chains from one sample, sequenced in a study of blood T cell repertoires in COVID-19. Libraries were prepared by immunoSEQ multiplex PCR; TCRdb keeps only in-frame clonotypes and omits some of them. The repertoire holds about 320,000 clones, roughly nine tenths seen once, with 3.9% in the top ten. Material for sequencing was PBMCs or T cells enriched from blood (not recorded which). These receptor sequences come from a woman aged 25 to 39 who had been exposed to COVID-19.

This clone was recorded a few times. V usage is TRBV6-2 or TRBV6-3 and J usage is TRBJ1-2, with D possibly matching TRBD1 (6 bases). V gave up 3 bases and J gave up 6 bases, with 17 bases separating them. Germline V gene lookup returns CDR1 MNHEY and CDR2 SVGEGT. The CDR3 totals 15 residues. The CDR3 bases are TGTGCCAGCAGTTATCCTGCAAACAGGGCCCATGGCTACACCTTC. Protein product: CASSYPANRAHGYTF.

This clone has only one observation. V gene TRBV4-2 combines with J gene TRBJ2-1, with D maybe TRBD1 (6 bases). V gave up 0 bases and J gave up 7 bases, with 10 bases separating them. The CDR3 consists of 14 residues. Germline loops: CDR1 LGHNA, CDR2 YNFKEQ. This CDR3 is CASSQDYQGNEQFF. Written as DNA, the CDR3 is TGTGCCAGCAGCCAAGATTACCAGGGGAATGAGCAGTTCTTC.

The CDR3 protein is CASSLAGQGGGYTF. The CDR3 nucleotides read TGTGCCAGCAGCTTAGCCGGACAGGGAGGGGGCTACACCTTC. The chain links TRBV7-2 to TRBJ1-2; 8 bases align to TRBD1. V trimming: 0 bases; J trimming: 8 bases; junction bases outside the gene matches: 5. There are 14 residues in the CDR3. CDR1 and CDR2 (germline): SGHTA, FQGNSA.

CDR3 DNA: TGTGCCAGCAACCATCTCCGGGACAGGGCCGACGAGCAGTACTTC. This codes for CASNHLRDRADEQYF. This rearrangement joins TRBV7-9 to TRBJ2-7, with 9 bases matching TRBD1. This CDR3 comprises 15 residues. J gave up 5 bases and V 7 bases, and 12 bases lay outside the gene matches. CDR1 SEHNR and CDR2 FQNEAQ come from the germline V gene (reference sequence).

The rearrangement uses TRBV5-1 and TRBJ2-1; tentatively, D is TRBD1 or TRBD2 (5 bases each). The CDR3 covers 17 residues. Germline-derived CDR1 and CDR2 are SGHRS and YFSETQ. V was trimmed by 4 bases and J by 5 bases, leaving 22 bases between them. CDR3 loop: CASSLGVRLGLNNEQFF. The CDR3 DNA reads TGCGCCAGCAGCCTGGGGGTCAGGTTGGGCCTAAACAATGAGCAGTTCTTC.

The rearrangement uses TRBV12-3 or TRBV12-4 and TRBJ1-1, with TRBD1 matching over 9 bases. After removal of 7 bases from V and 6 bases from J, the junction contained 6 bases not matched to a gene. This CDR3 spans 13 amino acids. The CDR3 bases are TGTGCCAGCACCCTTACAGGGGGCTCTGAAGCTTTCTTT. Amino acids: CASTLTGGSEAFF.

The chain uses TRBV12-3 or TRBV12-4 and TRBJ1-2, with D possibly matching TRBD1 (6 bases). CDR3 length: 13 amino acids. V was cut by 2 bases and J by 8 bases, with 12 bases left in between. CDR3: CASSLSQGRGYTF. DNA of the CDR3: TGTGCCAGCAGTTTATCCCAGGGGAGAGGCTACACCTTC.

This chain connects TRBV3-1 (or the pseudogene TRBV3-2) to TRBJ1-1; 7 bases are shared with TRBD1. J lost 4 bases, V lost 6 bases, and 8 bases had no gene match. CDR3 length: 14 amino acids. The germline CDR1 and CDR2 sequences are LGHDT and YNNKEL (reference sequence). The CDR3 region is CASSRTGLGTEAFF. The CDR3 DNA follows: TGTGCCAGCAGTCGGACAGGTCTAGGCACTGAAGCTTTCTTT.

V and J are TRBV5-1 and TRBJ2-5; D is possibly TRBD1 (5 bases). From germline, CDR1 is SGHRS and CDR2 YFSETQ. CDR3 length equals 17 residues. The V and J ends lost 3 bases and 3 bases respectively, with 21 bases between them. CDR3 nucleotide sequence: TGCGCCAGCAGCTCCCGACAGCGCCCTGTGTATAAAGAGACCCAGTACTTC. It yields the protein CASSSRQRPVYKETQYF.

This chain joins TRBV5-5 and TRBJ1-4, with D possibly matching TRBD1 (6 bases). Germline V gene data show CDR1 as SGHKS and CDR2 as YYEKEE (reference sequence). Trimming removed 4 bases from V and 8 bases from J, with 12 bases in between. The CDR3 consists of 13 residues. The chain's CDR3 is CASSTGSGEKLFF. CDR3 in DNA: TGTGCCAGCAGCACAGGGTCTGGGGAAAAACTGTTTTTT.

This chain links TRBV7-7 with TRBJ2-2; D not resolved. CDR3 length: 16 amino acids. V was clipped by 6 bases and J by 0 bases, with 14 bases between them. The germline V gene has CDR1 SSHAT and CDR2 FNYEAQ (reference sequence). CDR3: CASSSSRSANTGELFF. Written as DNA, the CDR3 is TGTGCCAGCAGTAGTTCCCGATCCGCGAACACCGGGGAGCTGTTTTTT. Using reference TRBV7-7 and TRBJ2-2 for the parts outside the CDR3, the full variable domain is GAGVSQSPRYKVTKRGQDVTLRCDPISSHATLYWYQQALGQGPEFLTYFNYEAQPDKSGLPSDRFSAERPEGSISTLTIQRTEQRDSAMYRCASSSSRSANTGELFFGEGSRLTVL.

This chain uses TRBV2 with TRBJ2-7, with D possibly being TRBD2 (5 bases). V was pared by 4 bases and J by 5 bases, with 15 bases between. Germline-derived CDR1 and CDR2 are SNHLY and FYNNEI. This CDR3 is built from 14 residues. The CDR3 nucleotides are TGTGCCAGCAGTGGTTCCCTTCGGGGAGACGAGCAGTACTTC. Protein product: CASSGSLRGDEQYF.

This CDR3 reads CASSKGSGGQRSKWAYNEQFF. The CDR3, as DNA: TGTGCCAGCAGCAAAGGAAGCGGGGGACAGCGGTCCAAATGGGCCTACAATGAGCAGTTCTTC. The chain has TRBV21-1 and TRBJ2-1; the listed D gene, TRBD2, was not tested against the DNA. TRBV21-1 is noted as a pseudogene. This CDR3 contains 21 residues.

The gene calls are TRBV7-8 and TRBJ1-3, with 8 bases aligning to TRBD1. The CDR3 runs to 15 residues. Germline V lookup: CDR1 SGHVS, CDR2 FQNEAQ. With V trimmed by 5 bases and J by 4 bases, 7 bases remained unmatched. The CDR3 reads CASSPGTGLGNTIYF. The CDR3 nucleotides are TGTGCCAGCAGCCCGGGGACAGGATTAGGAAACACCATATATTTT. Full variable domain (remainder filled in from reference TRBV7-8 and TRBJ1-3): GAGVSQSPRYKVAKRGQDVALRCDPISGHVSLFWYQQALGQGPEFLTYFQNEAQLDKSGLPSDRFFAERPEGSVSTLKIQRTQQEDSAVYLCASSPGTGLGNTIYFGEGSWLTVV.

The chain has TRBV2 and TRBJ2-5; no clear D gene. The CDR3 loop spans 13 amino acids. Germline V gene sequence: CDR1 SNHLY, CDR2 FYNNEI. V was clipped by 4 bases and J by 1 base, with 7 bases between them. CDR3 DNA: TGTGCCAGCAGTGTAGTTAGCCAAGAGACCCAGTACTTC. This translates into CASSVVSQETQYF.

CDR3 sequence: CASSERGRGSSYEQYF. The CDR3 nucleotides read TGTGCCAGCAGTGAAAGAGGCAGGGGGAGTTCCTACGAGCAGTACTTC. This sequence joins TRBV25-1 and TRBJ2-7; TRBD1 aligns across 7 bases. The germline V gene has CDR1 MGHDK and CDR2 SYGVNS. The CDR3 is made up of 16 amino acids. The V and J ends lost 2 bases and 1 base, in that order; junction bases with no gene match: 8.

This chain connects TRBV5-1 to TRBJ2-2; 9 bases line up with TRBD1. The CDR3 is 18 residues long. CDR1 is SGHRS and CDR2 is YFSETQ in the germline V gene. J was trimmed by 7 bases and V by 3 bases; bases with no gene match: 16. CDR3 in amino acids: CASSWTLVMGTGHGELFF. In DNA, the CDR3 is TGCGCCAGCAGCTGGACTCTCGTGATGGGGACAGGGCACGGGGAGCTGTTTTTT.

The rearrangement uses TRBV6-5 and TRBJ2-3, with D hard to call. The CDR3 length is 15 residues. The germline CDR1 and CDR2 sequences are MNHEY and SVGAGI. V shed 7 bases and J shed 1 base, with 15 bases lying between them. The CDR3 DNA sequence: TGTGCCAGCACCTATGGGCCCGCCGGCACAGATACGCAGTATTTT. It codes for CASTYGPAGTDTQYF.

J is TRBJ2-1 and V is TRBV9, with unresolved D. With 4 bases removed from V and 9 bases from J, the gap between germline ends came to 17 bases. The germline V gene has CDR1 SGDLS and CDR2 YYNGEE. The CDR3 extends over 14 amino acids. This CDR3 reads CASSLLLVATEQFF. DNA of the CDR3: TGTGCCAGCAGCCTCCTCCTAGTGGCTACTGAGCAGTTCTTC.

This chain connects TRBV3-1 (or the pseudogene TRBV3-2) to TRBJ1-1; 7 bases fit TRBD1. From germline, CDR1 is LGHDT and CDR2 YNNKEL (reference sequence). J was trimmed by 6 bases and V by 5 bases; bases with no gene match: 12. The CDR3 consists of 15 residues. Here the CDR3 DNA reads TGTGCCAGCAGCACGACCGACAGGGTGGAGGCTGAAGCTTTCTTT. Its translation: CASSTTDRVEAEAFF.

V gene TRBV4-1 combines with J gene TRBJ1-3; possibly TRBD1 for D (6 bases). Trimming removed 1 base from V and 7 bases from J, with 17 bases in between. CDR3 length: 16 residues. CDR1 MGHRA and CDR2 YSYEKL come from the germline V gene. The CDR3 DNA is TGCGCCAGCAGCCAAGGTATACAGGGTCCATCGAACACCATATATTTT. This encodes CASSQGIQGPSNTIYF.